Following are 27 T cell receptor beta chains from one sample sequenced in a study of blood T cell repertoires in COVID-19. The method was immunoSEQ multiplex PCR; TCRdb's version includes in-frame clones alone and lacks a portion of them. The sample lists about 260,000 clones, roughly 86% occurring once. The sequencing input was peripheral blood. Every receptor here comes from a man in his forties or fifties with active or convalescent COVID-19.

This chain uses TRBV4-2 with TRBJ2-7, with 11 bases that match TRBD2. V lost 4 bases, J lost 3 bases, and 17 bases stayed unmatched. CDR3 size: 19 residues. Germline V gene lookup returns CDR1 LGHNA and CDR2 YNFKEQ. The CDR3 nucleotides read TGTGCCAGCAGCCCGACTAGCGGGGAGGGGGTCGGTCCTGTCTACGAGCAGTACTTC. It is translated as CASSPTSGEGVGPVYEQYF.

The chain employs TRBV13 and TRBJ1-5; 9 bases are a match to TRBD1. Germline V gives CDR1 PRHDT, CDR2 FYEKMQ (reference sequence). V gave up 7 bases and J gave up 2 bases; unmatched junction bases: 18. This CDR3 comprises 19 residues. The CDR3 loop reads CASTPGVGQGSFGNQPQHF. CDR3 DNA: TGTGCCAGCACCCCAGGCGTGGGACAGGGCTCTTTCGGCAATCAGCCCCAGCATTTT. The full variable domain, rest sourced from reference TRBV13 and TRBJ1-5, is AAGVIQSPRHLIKEKRETATLKCYPIPRHDTVYWYQQGPGQDPQFLISFYEKMQSDKGSIPDRFSAQQFSDYHSELNMSSLELGDSALYFCASTPGVGQGSFGNQPQHFGDGTRLSIL.

The CDR3 DNA follows: TGTGCCAGCAGCTTAGTTTACGGGAGGGCGAATGAGCAGTTCTTC. This translates into CASSLVYGRANEQFF. V is TRBV11-3 and J is TRBJ2-1; 8 nucleotides agree with TRBD2. The germline CDR1 and CDR2 sequences are SGHNT and YENEEA. The CDR3 spans 15 residues. The ends lost 1 base at V and 7 bases at J; junction bases unmatched: 6.

The chain has TRBV24-1 and TRBJ2-3, with D tentatively TRBD1 (6 bases). The germline V gene has CDR1 KGHDR and CDR2 SFDVKD. Trimming cost V 0 bases and J 1 base, with 13 bases left between them. CDR3 length: 17 amino acids. The CDR3 bases are TGTGCCACCAGTGATTTGGACACAGGGTGGGGCACAGATACGCAGTATTTT. Translating gives CATSDLDTGWGTDTQYF.

The gene calls are TRBV10-3 and TRBJ1-3; D may be TRBD1 (5 bases). CDR1 is ENHRY and CDR2 is SYGVKD in the germline V gene. The CDR3 covers 16 residues. V was pared by 0 bases and J by 4 bases, with 13 bases between. The CDR3 bases are TGTGCCATCAGTGAGTCGACTCAGGGCGGCGGAAACACCATATATTTT. It is translated as CAISESTQGGGNTIYF.

The CDR3 spells CASSLALARSYNEQFF. The CDR3 DNA follows: TGCGCCAGCAGCTTGGCTCTAGCGCGCTCCTACAATGAGCAGTTCTTC. The chain recombines TRBV5-1 with TRBJ2-1; TRBD2 is a possible D gene (6 bases). Germline-derived CDR1 and CDR2 are SGHRS and YFSETQ. The CDR3 runs 16 residues. V shed 0 bases and J shed 0 bases, with 10 bases lying between them.

In this sample, this clone turned up a few times. This CDR3 is CASSLTGQALEQYF. DNA of the CDR3: TGTGCCAGCAGCCTGACCGGACAGGCCCTCGAGCAGTACTTC. The V call is TRBV7-3, the J call TRBJ2-7, with 7 positions matching TRBD1. CDR1 is SGHTA and CDR2 is FQGTGA in the germline V gene. This CDR3 contains 14 residues. J gave up 6 bases and V 5 bases, and 10 bases lay outside the gene matches.

The chain joins TRBV12-3 or TRBV12-4 to TRBJ2-7; the D gene is possibly TRBD2 (5 bases). V lost 6 bases to trimming and J lost 2 bases, with 11 bases between them. The CDR3 has 13 amino acids. The CDR3 DNA reads TGTGCCAGCAGCCCCGGGAACCCCTACGAGCAGTACTTC. Amino acids: CASSPGNPYEQYF.

This clone was picked up one time. J is TRBJ2-5 and V is TRBV30; D gene unclear. Trimming took off 0 bases at V and 4 bases at J, with 9 bases between the two ends. The CDR3 totals 13 residues. Per germline, CDR1 GTSNPN and CDR2 SVGIG (reference sequence). Here the CDR3 reads CAWSVTSRETQYF. CDR3 bases: TGTGCCTGGAGTGTCACTTCCCGAGAGACCCAGTACTTC.

This clone was counted between two and nine times. The rearrangement links TRBV19 to TRBJ1-3, with D possibly matching TRBD1 (5 bases). Trimming cost V 7 bases and J 0 bases, with 7 bases left between them. The germline CDR1 and CDR2 sequences are LNHDA and SQIVND (reference sequence). The length of the CDR3 is 13 residues. CDR3 nucleotide sequence: TGTGCCAGTACCAGGGACTCTGGAAACACCATATATTTT. Protein sequence: CASTRDSGNTIYF.

The V call is TRBV28, the J call TRBJ1-2; D perhaps matches TRBD1 (6 bases). This CDR3 contains 15 residues. The V end was cut by 5 bases, the J end by 6 bases, with 19 bases between. Germline CDR1 MDHEN, CDR2 SYDVKM. The CDR3, as DNA: TGTGCCAGCAGTGCCCCGCGACAGGACGATCATGGCTACACCTTC. This gives the protein CASSAPRQDDHGYTF.

In regard to this clone: The junction departs from the called germline gene at one end, perhaps through a read error. The chain employs TRBV30 and TRBJ2-5; 11 nucleotides agree with TRBD2. CDR3 size: 14 residues. The V gene's germline CDR1 is GTSNPN and CDR2 SVGIG (reference sequence). This CDR3 reads CVWGSGGAGETQYF. The CDR3 DNA is TGTGTCTGGGGTAGCGGGGGGGCTGGAGAGACCCAGTACTTC.

CDR3 sequence: CASSRSGGTAAKNIQYF. In DNA, the CDR3 is TGTGCCAGCAGCCGAAGTGGCGGGACAGCGGCCAAAAACATTCAGTACTTC. This sequence joins TRBV3-1 (or the pseudogene TRBV3-2) and TRBJ2-4, with D perhaps matching TRBD1 (7 bases). Trimming pared 4 bases from V and 1 base from J, leaving 17 bases between. The germline gives CDR1 LGHDT, CDR2 YNNKEL (reference sequence). This CDR3 region has 17 residues.

The J gene is TRBJ2-5, the V gene TRBV2; D is unresolved. V was cut by 3 bases and J by 4 bases, with 9 bases left in between. This CDR3 spans 13 amino acids. Germline values: CDR1 SNHLY, CDR2 FYNNEI. This CDR3 reads CASSETRIETQYF. The DNA of the CDR3 is TGTGCCAGCAGTGAGACAAGGATAGAGACCCAGTACTTC.

The chain carries TRBV11-2 and TRBJ2-7; 9 bases match TRBD1. Germline V gene data show CDR1 as SGHAT and CDR2 as FQNNGV. The V gene end was trimmed by 1 base and the J gene end by 3 bases; junction bases not matched to a gene: 4. The CDR3 runs 15 residues. In DNA form, the CDR3 reads TGTGCCAGCAGCTTAGGGGAGACAGGGGGCTACGAGCAGTACTTC. Its translation: CASSLGETGGYEQYF.

The chain joins TRBV5-1 to TRBJ2-5, with no clear D. The V gene's germline CDR1 is SGHRS and CDR2 YFSETQ. Deletions cut 2 bases from V and 2 bases from J, with 7 bases between. The CDR3 loop spans 13 amino acids. CDR3 in amino acids: CASSFSQQETQYF. CDR3 bases: TGCGCCAGCAGCTTTAGCCAGCAAGAGACCCAGTACTTC. Full variable domain (remainder filled in from reference TRBV5-1 and TRBJ2-5): KAGVTQTPRYLIKTRGQQVTLSCSPISGHRSVSWYQQTPGQGLQFLFEYFSETQRNKGNFPGRFSGRQFSNSRSEMNVSTLELGDSALYLCASSFSQQETQYFGPGTRLLVL.

This rearrangement joins TRBV19 to TRBJ2-1; 9 bases line up with TRBD2. After removal of 5 bases from V and 12 bases from J, the junction contained 8 bases not matched to a gene. The germline gives CDR1 LNHDA, CDR2 SQIVND (reference sequence). This CDR3 comprises 13 residues. The CDR3 nucleotides read TGTGCCAGTAGTCCCCTAGCGGGGCTACTGCAGTTCTTC. This translates into CASSPLAGLLQFF. The full variable domain, rest sourced from reference TRBV19 and TRBJ2-1, is DGGITQSPKYLFRKEGQNVTLSCEQNLNHDAMYWYRQDPGQGLRLIYYSQIVNDFQKGDIAEGYSVSREKKESFPLTVTSAQKNPTAFYLCASSPLAGLLQFFGPGTRLTVL.

The chain joins TRBV21-1 to TRBJ2-1; the D segment call TRBD2 is taken from the table without a DNA check. TRBV21-1 corresponds to a pseudogene. This CDR3 contains 14 residues. CDR3 protein: CASSKVSGYNEQFF. CDR3 nucleotides: TGTGCCAGCAGCAAAGTTTCCGGGTACAATGAGCAGTTCTTC.

CDR3: CASSLAGLEVTQYF. CDR3 in DNA: TGTGCCAGCAGTCTGGCGGGACTAGAGGTGACCCAGTACTTC. V usage is TRBV5-6 and J usage is TRBJ2-5; the match to TRBD2 covers 8 bases. The germline gives CDR1 SGHDT, CDR2 YYEEEE. With V trimmed by 5 bases and J by 7 bases, 10 bases remained unmatched. CDR3 length: 14 residues.

CDR3 sequence: CATSRRLAVQVEDTQYF. CDR3 bases: TGTGCCACCAGCAGAAGATTAGCGGTACAAGTCGAAGATACGCAGTATTTT. The J gene is TRBJ2-3, the V gene TRBV15; perhaps TRBD2 as D (6 bases). CDR1 is LNHNV and CDR2 is YYDKDF in the germline V gene (reference sequence). The CDR3 extends over 17 amino acids. Between the trimmed V and J ends, which lost 2 bases and 5 bases, there was a span of 20 bases.

The chain is built from TRBV24-1 and TRBJ1-5; D may be TRBD1 (5 bases). CDR1 is KGHDR, CDR2 SFDVKD, per germline. V shed 6 bases and J shed 4 bases, with 9 bases lying between them. The CDR3 length is 13 residues. CDR3 DNA sequence: TGTGCCACCAGTCAACAGGAGAATCAGCCCCAGCATTTT. Residues: CATSQQENQPQHF.

The J gene is TRBJ2-2, the V gene TRBV3-1 (or the pseudogene TRBV3-2); TRBD2 agrees at 15 bases. The V gene end was trimmed by 3 bases and the J gene end by 6 bases; junction bases not matched to a gene: 8. The CDR3 length is 18 residues. Germline values: CDR1 LGHDT, CDR2 YNNKEL (reference sequence). CDR3 sequence reads: CASSQRPGLAGGAGELFF. Here the CDR3 DNA reads TGTGCCAGCAGCCAGCGGCCAGGACTAGCGGGGGGGGCCGGGGAGCTGTTTTTT.

V is TRBV19 and J is TRBJ2-1, with D possibly matching TRBD2 (6 bases). V was trimmed by 2 bases and J by 7 bases, leaving 12 bases between them. Germline loops: CDR1 LNHDA, CDR2 SQIVND (reference sequence). The CDR3 extends over 14 amino acids. The CDR3 reads CASSIISGLNEQFF. The CDR3 DNA reads as TGTGCCAGTAGTATAATTAGCGGACTTAATGAGCAGTTCTTC.

V gene TRBV6-1 combines with J gene TRBJ2-7; 13 positions agree with TRBD2. Germline values: CDR1 MNHNS, CDR2 SASEGT. Unmatched junction bases numbered 4, after V lost 0 bases and J lost 5 bases. CDR3 length: 16 amino acids. CDR3 DNA: TGTGCCAGCAGTGAAGCAGGACTAGCGGGAGATCACGAGCAGTACTTC. Encoded protein: CASSEAGLAGDHEQYF.

The chain joins TRBV5-6 to TRBJ2-3; maybe TRBD2 (6 bases). The length of the CDR3 is 13 residues. In germline, CDR1 is SGHDT, CDR2 YYEEEE. As DNA, the CDR3 is TGTGCTAGCGGTTCTACTAGCACAGATACGCAGTATTTT. Protein sequence: CASGSTSTDTQYF.

The rearrangement joins TRBV10-2 to TRBJ2-7; 9 bases line up with TRBD1. Unmatched junction bases numbered 14, after V lost 7 bases and J lost 1 base. CDR3 length: 17 residues. Germline V gene lookup returns CDR1 WSHSY and CDR2 SAAADI. The CDR3 sequence is CASIPTGGQNPSYEQYF. The DNA for the CDR3 is TGCGCCAGCATCCCAACAGGGGGCCAAAATCCGTCCTACGAGCAGTACTTC.

The rearrangement joins TRBV3-1 (or the pseudogene TRBV3-2) to TRBJ2-1, with 7 bases that match TRBD1. Trimming removed 3 bases from V and 7 bases from J; junction bases left unmatched: 9. Germline-derived CDR1 and CDR2 are LGHDT and YNNKEL (reference sequence). The CDR3 length is 15 residues. The CDR3 bases are TGTGCCAGCAGCCAGGGCAGAAGCAGGGGGAATGAGCAGTTCTTC. As protein: CASSQGRSRGNEQFF.